These 27 T cell receptor beta chains were all obtained from the same sample, sequenced in a study of blood T cell repertoires in COVID-19. Using immunoSEQ multiplex PCR, the repertoire was profiled, and TCRdb retains in-frame clones only, with some absent. The profile shows fewer than 200,000 clones, approximately 90% of them singletons. Sequencing was done on a sample of peripheral blood. The origin of the receptors is a man aged 55 to 69 with acute or convalescent COVID-19.

V gene TRBV19 combines with J gene TRBJ1-1, with D maybe TRBD1 (5 bases). V lost 1 base and J 0 bases, leaving 9 bases between the germline ends. The CDR3 runs to 15 residues. The germline CDR1 and CDR2 sequences are LNHDA and SQIVND (reference sequence). The CDR3: CASSIGNRLNTEAFF. CDR3 DNA sequence: TGTGCCAGTAGTATAGGGAACAGGTTGAACACTGAAGCTTTCTTT. Full variable domain (missing parts from reference TRBV19 and TRBJ1-1): DGGITQSPKYLFRKEGQNVTLSCEQNLNHDAMYWYRQDPGQGLRLIYYSQIVNDFQKGDIAEGYSVSREKKESFPLTVTSAQKNPTAFYLCASSIGNRLNTEAFFGQGTRLTVV.

The chain recombines TRBV6-1 with TRBJ2-1, with TRBD2 as a possible D gene (5 bases). Trimming shortened V by 4 bases and J by 0 bases, and 13 bases separated the two germline ends. The CDR3 has 16 residues. Germline V lookup: CDR1 MNHNS, CDR2 SASEGT. The CDR3 region is CASSGLERPSYNEQFF. The CDR3 DNA follows: TGTGCCAGCAGTGGACTTGAGCGGCCCTCCTACAATGAGCAGTTCTTC.

V is TRBV4-2 and J is TRBJ1-4; TRBD1 matches at 9 bases. The V gene's germline CDR1 is LGHNA and CDR2 YNFKEQ. This CDR3 has 14 residues. V gave up 4 bases and J gave up 8 bases; unmatched junction bases: 5. CDR3 residues: CASSPGTGLEKLFF. As DNA, the CDR3 is TGTGCCAGCAGCCCCGGGACAGGGTTGGAAAAACTGTTTTTT.

The CDR3 protein is CASSLAPGQTGYTF. CDR3 coding DNA: TGTGCCAGCAGCTTAGCGCCCGGACAGACGGGCTACACCTTC. The chain carries TRBV7-2 and TRBJ1-2; possibly TRBD1 for D (6 bases). This CDR3 region has 14 residues. Germline loops: CDR1 SGHTA, CDR2 FQGNSA. V was pared by 0 bases and J by 8 bases, with 13 bases between.

This clone was seen just once. This sequence joins TRBV9 and TRBJ2-5; the D gene is possibly TRBD1 (6 bases). The V gene lost 1 base and the J gene lost 5 bases, with 12 bases spanning the gap. Germline CDR1 reads SGDLS; CDR2 reads YYNGEE. The CDR3 runs 14 residues. DNA for the CDR3: TGTGCCAGCAGCGTAACAGGGTTTGGGGAGACCCAGTACTTC. Translation gives CASSVTGFGETQYF.

V gene TRBV5-1 combines with J gene TRBJ2-3; 7 bases map to TRBD1. The length of the CDR3 is 15 residues. The J segment lost 2 bases and the V segment lost 0 bases, leaving 3 bases of the junction unmatched. Germline V lookup: CDR1 SGHRS, CDR2 YFSETQ. The CDR3 loop is CASSLVGQVTDTQYF. In DNA form, the CDR3 reads TGCGCCAGCAGCTTGGTTGGACAGGTCACAGATACGCAGTATTTT.

V is TRBV2 and J is TRBJ1-3, with D tentatively TRBD1 (5 bases). CDR3 size: 16 residues. CDR1 and CDR2 from the germline V gene are SNHLY and FYNNEI. V lost 5 bases, J lost 7 bases, and 21 bases lay in between. CDR3 nucleotides: TGTGCCAGCAGTAGGGACTTCAACAAAGTCGGGAACACCATATATTTT. Amino acid sequence: CASSRDFNKVGNTIYF.

The rearrangement joins TRBV4-1 to TRBJ1-3; TRBD1 matches at 7 bases. This CDR3 is built from 16 residues. With 1 base clipped from V and 3 bases from J, the junction kept 6 bases outside the gene matches. Germline V gene sequence: CDR1 MGHRA, CDR2 YSYEKL. CDR3 sequence: CASSQGTGRYGNTIYF. CDR3 nucleotide sequence: TGCGCCAGCAGCCAAGGGACAGGACGTTATGGAAACACCATATATTTT.

The V call is TRBV5-6, the J call TRBJ2-4; a weak D match, TRBD2 (5 bases). Germline V gives CDR1 SGHDT, CDR2 YYEEEE. The CDR3 runs 14 residues. Trimming took off 0 bases at V and 2 bases at J, with 6 bases between the two ends. CDR3 region: CASSLAGTKNIQYF. In nucleotides, the CDR3 is TGTGCCAGCAGCTTGGCGGGAACCAAAAACATTCAGTACTTC.

This rearrangement joins TRBV6-2 or TRBV6-3 to TRBJ1-2; D is possibly TRBD1 (6 bases). Germline CDR1 and CDR2: MNHEY and SVGEGT. V was cut by 2 bases and J by 8 bases, with 12 bases left in between. This CDR3 comprises 13 residues. Here the CDR3 DNA reads TGTGCCAGCAGTTACACAGGGCCTAGAGGCTACACCTTC. Its translation is CASSYTGPRGYTF.

This sequence joins TRBV19 and TRBJ1-2; D gene ambiguous. The CDR3 extends over 14 amino acids. Between the trimmed V and J ends, which lost 4 bases and 0 bases, there was a span of 9 bases. Germline values: CDR1 LNHDA, CDR2 SQIVND (reference sequence). CDR3 sequence (DNA): TGTGCCAGTAGTACCTCGCTAGCTAACTATGGCTACACCTTC. The encoded protein is CASSTSLANYGYTF.

V is TRBV12-2 and J is TRBJ2-1; the table assigns TRBD1, which was not confirmed against the DNA. TRBV12-2 is an annotated pseudogene. CDR3 size: 18 residues. The DNA of the CDR3 is TGTGCAAGTCGCCCAGACCCGGGACAGGGAGAACTTTACAATGAGCAGTTCTTC. Translating it yields CASRPDPGQGELYNEQFF.

This clone was counted a few times. V is TRBV11-3 and J is TRBJ2-7, with 11 bases identical to TRBD2. Trimming at V came to 4 bases and at J to 2 bases, leaving 4 bases not matched to a gene. The CDR3 spans 15 residues. Looked up from germline, CDR1 is SGHNT and CDR2 is YENEEA. The CDR3 protein is CASSSGLADAYEQYF. The CDR3 bases are TGTGCCAGCAGCTCGGGACTAGCGGACGCCTACGAGCAGTACTTC. Full variable domain (remainder filled in from reference TRBV11-3 and TRBJ2-7): EAGVVQSPRYKIIEKKQPVAFWCNPISGHNTLYWYLQNLGQGPELLIRYENEEAVDDSQLPKDRFSAERLKGVDSTLKIQPAELGDSAVYLCASSSGLADAYEQYFGPGTRLTVT.

The rearrangement uses TRBV6-5 and TRBJ1-1, with a tentative D call TRBD1 (5 bases). Per germline, CDR1 MNHEY and CDR2 SVGAGI. V gave up 2 bases and J gave up 2 bases, with 9 bases separating them. This CDR3 comprises 14 residues. DNA of the CDR3: TGTGCCAGCAGTTACGGGCAGGGCAACACTGAAGCTTTCTTT. This codes for CASSYGQGNTEAFF.

This clone was seen a single time. The chain has TRBV7-9 and TRBJ2-5; 10 bases match TRBD2. Trimming took 4 bases from V and 2 from J; bases not matched to a gene: 4. Germline V gene sequence: CDR1 SEHNR, CDR2 FQNEAQ (reference sequence). The CDR3 consists of 15 residues. CDR3 nucleotide sequence: TGTGCCAGCAGCTCAGGACTAGCGGCTCAAGAGACCCAGTACTTC. Its protein is CASSSGLAAQETQYF.

This clone was picked up one time. The chain carries TRBV5-1 and TRBJ2-7, with 8 bases identical to TRBD1. The CDR3 loop spans 13 amino acids. V lost 2 bases, J lost 6 bases, and 4 bases stayed unmatched. Germline assignment: CDR1 SGHRS and CDR2 YFSETQ. The CDR3 sequence is CASSLGTGSEQYV. The CDR3 DNA follows: TGCGCCAGCAGCTTAGGGACAGGCTCCGAGCAGTACGTC.

This chain links TRBV6-2 or TRBV6-3 with TRBJ2-7, with D possibly TRBD2 on 5 matching bases. The CDR3 has 13 residues. Per germline, CDR1 MNHEY and CDR2 SVGEGT. V gave up 5 bases and J gave up 3 bases, with 11 bases separating them. The CDR3 loop is CASSPGLNYEQYF. DNA of the CDR3: TGTGCCAGCAGTCCCGGACTGAACTACGAGCAGTACTTC.

J is TRBJ1-5 and V is TRBV6-5, with TRBD1 as a possible D gene (6 bases). The CDR3 is 16 residues long. Germline V gene lookup returns CDR1 MNHEY and CDR2 SVGAGI. The germline V and J ends were trimmed by 0 bases and 4 bases, with 13 bases remaining between them. This CDR3 reads CASSYSVTGLNQPQHF. The CDR3 DNA follows: TGTGCCAGCAGTTACTCGGTTACAGGGTTAAATCAGCCCCAGCATTTT.

This chain joins TRBV4-1 and TRBJ2-4, with D possibly matching TRBD1 (7 bases). Trimming removed 0 bases at V and 2 bases at J, with 14 bases between. The CDR3 extends over 17 amino acids. CDR1 is MGHRA, CDR2 YSYEKL, per germline. CDR3 DNA sequence: TGCGCCAGCAGCCAAGAAGGAGGGGGCCTGACCAAAAACATTCAGTACTTC. It is translated as CASSQEGGGLTKNIQYF.

J is TRBJ1-4 and V is TRBV27; D call uncertain. The V gene lost 3 bases and the J gene lost 11 bases, with 10 bases spanning the gap. CDR3 length: 12 amino acids. CDR1 is MNHEY, CDR2 SMNVEV, per germline (reference sequence). The CDR3 DNA sequence: TGTGCCAGCAGTTTCCGGGGAGGGAAACTGTTTTTT. Encoded protein: CASSFRGGKLFF.

This rearrangement joins TRBV19 to TRBJ1-5, with D perhaps matching TRBD1 (5 bases). Between the trimmed V and J ends, which lost 3 bases and 0 bases, there was a span of 15 bases. This CDR3 region has 17 residues. Germline lookup yields CDR1 LNHDA and CDR2 SQIVND (reference sequence). The CDR3 region has the DNA TGTGCCAGTAGTATTCTTTCACAGGTTAATAGCAATCAGCCCCAGCATTTT. It translates to CASSILSQVNSNQPQHF.

The chain employs TRBV24-1 and TRBJ1-1; the match to TRBD1 covers 8 bases. The CDR3 loop spans 15 amino acids. J gave up 5 bases and V 7 bases, and 11 bases lay outside the gene matches. Germline V lookup: CDR1 KGHDR, CDR2 SFDVKD. The CDR3 loop is CATRGPGGQGTEAFF. DNA for the CDR3: TGTGCCACCAGGGGGCCAGGGGGCCAAGGGACTGAAGCTTTCTTT.

The rearrangement joins TRBV7-2 to TRBJ1-1; possibly TRBD1 for D (6 bases). The germline V gene encodes CDR1 SGHTA and CDR2 FQGNSA. This CDR3 is built from 15 residues. Trimming took off 6 bases at V and 1 base at J, with 15 bases between the two ends. Here the CDR3 DNA reads TGTGCCAGCAGGTCCACTCCACAGGGGAACACTGAAGCTTTCTTT. It is translated as CASRSTPQGNTEAFF.

V usage is TRBV19 and J usage is TRBJ1-2, with D perhaps TRBD1 (5 bases). CDR1 is LNHDA, CDR2 SQIVND, per germline (reference sequence). V was trimmed by 1 base and J by 3 bases, leaving 12 bases between them. The CDR3 sequence is 15 residues long. For the CDR3, the DNA is TGTGCCAGTAGTATAGTTGGGGCCTGGGACTATGGCTACACCTTC. It encodes CASSIVGAWDYGYTF.

The V call is TRBV10-2, the J call TRBJ1-1; possibly TRBD1 for D (5 bases). Trimming cost V 1 base and J 1 base, with 7 bases left between them. This CDR3 comprises 14 residues. Germline V lookup: CDR1 WSHSY, CDR2 SAAADI. In DNA, the CDR3 is TGCGCCAGCAGTGAGTGGGGGGGGAACACTGAAGCTTTCTTT. Encoded protein: CASSEWGGNTEAFF.

The chain couples TRBV24-1 to TRBJ1-5; 11 nucleotides agree with TRBD1. The CDR3 is made up of 12 amino acids. The germline gives CDR1 KGHDR, CDR2 SFDVKD. With 10 bases clipped from V and 6 bases from J, the junction kept 1 base outside the gene matches. For the CDR3, the DNA is TGTGCCACGGGACAGGGGGGTCAGCCCCAGCATTTT. Protein: CATGQGGQPQHF.

The chain recombines TRBV24-1 with TRBJ2-3; tentative D call: TRBD1 (7 bases). From germline, CDR1 is KGHDR and CDR2 SFDVKD. This CDR3 contains 16 residues. V shed 3 bases and J shed 5 bases, with 17 bases lying between them. The CDR3 region has the DNA TGTGCCACCAGTGATGTCAGGGGGGCGCAAGGAGATACGCAGTATTTT. It codes for CATSDVRGAQGDTQYF.